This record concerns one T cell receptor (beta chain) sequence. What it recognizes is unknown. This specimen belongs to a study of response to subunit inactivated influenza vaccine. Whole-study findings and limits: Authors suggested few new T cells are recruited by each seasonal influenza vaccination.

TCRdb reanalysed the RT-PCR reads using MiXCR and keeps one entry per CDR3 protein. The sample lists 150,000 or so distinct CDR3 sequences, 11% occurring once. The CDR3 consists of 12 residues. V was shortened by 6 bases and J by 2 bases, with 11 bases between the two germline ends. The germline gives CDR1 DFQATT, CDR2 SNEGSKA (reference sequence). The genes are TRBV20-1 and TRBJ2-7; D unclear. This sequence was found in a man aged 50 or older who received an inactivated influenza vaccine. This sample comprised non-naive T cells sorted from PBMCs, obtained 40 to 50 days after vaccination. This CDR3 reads CSALRWPYEQYF. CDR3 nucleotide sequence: TGCAGTGCCCTTAGGTGGCCCTACGAGCAGTACTTC.